This T cell receptor (beta chain) was sequenced for a study of CD8 T cells in ankylosing spondylitis. CDR1 is DFQATT and CDR2 is SNEGSKA in the germline V gene (reference sequence). The CDR3 sequence is 16 residues long. V was clipped by 5 bases and J by 1 base; unmatched bases: 7. Via MiXCR, TCRdb re-called the 5' RACE reads, giving one row per CDR3 protein. The sample has about 350,000 distinct CDR3 sequences; approximately 22% are singletons. This chain joins TRBV20-1 and TRBJ2-1, with 11 positions matching TRBD2. This TCR came from a male donor with ankylosing spondylitis or in good health (not recorded which). Sequencing input: blood, either unsorted or a sorted T cell fraction (not recorded which). The CDR3 DNA sequence: TGCAGTGCTCTTAGCGGGGGGGGAAAATCCTACAATGAGCAGTTCTTC. Residues: CSALSGGGKSYNEQFF.